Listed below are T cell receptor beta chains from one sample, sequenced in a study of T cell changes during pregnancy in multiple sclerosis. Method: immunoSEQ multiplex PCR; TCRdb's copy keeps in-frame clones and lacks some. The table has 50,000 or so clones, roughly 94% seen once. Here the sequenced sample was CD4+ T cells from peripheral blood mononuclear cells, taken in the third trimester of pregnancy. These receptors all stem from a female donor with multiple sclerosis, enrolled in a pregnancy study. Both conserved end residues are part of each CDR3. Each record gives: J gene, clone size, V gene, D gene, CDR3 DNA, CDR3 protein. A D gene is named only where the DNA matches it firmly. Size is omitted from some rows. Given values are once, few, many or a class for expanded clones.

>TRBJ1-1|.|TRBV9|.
TGTGCCAGCAGCGTAGGCGCAGGGTTGGCCACTGAAGCTTTCTTT
CASSVGAGLATEAFF
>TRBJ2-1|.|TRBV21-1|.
TGTGCCAGCAGCGGGGGCCCCCCAGGCAATGAGCAGTTCTTC
CASSGGPPGNEQFF
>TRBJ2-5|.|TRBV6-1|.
TGTGCCAGCAGATTAGGGGTTTCAGATCAAGAGACCCAGTACTTC
CASRLGVSDQETQYF
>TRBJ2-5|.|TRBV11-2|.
TGTGCCAGCAGCCACCGAGTAGAAGAGACCCAGTACTTC
CASSHRVEETQYF
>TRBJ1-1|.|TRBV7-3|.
TGTGCCAGCAGCAAGGAACAGGGAGCGACCACTGAAGCTTTCTTT
CASSKEQGATTEAFF
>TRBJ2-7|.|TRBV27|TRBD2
TGTGCCAGCAGTCTCATTTCTAGCGGGAGTCGGTACGAGCAGTACTTC
CASSLISSGSRYEQYF
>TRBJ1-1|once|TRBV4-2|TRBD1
TGTGCCAGCAGCCAAGATTGGGCACAAGCGGGACAGGGACTGACTGAAGCTTTCTTT
CASSQDWAQAGQGLTEAFF
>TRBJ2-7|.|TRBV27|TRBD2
TGTGCCAGCAGAACGACTAGCGGGAGCGCCAACGAGCAGTACTTC
CASRTTSGSANEQYF
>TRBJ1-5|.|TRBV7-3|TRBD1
TGTGCCAGCAGCATCCCGACAGGGAGCTATAGCAATCAGCCCCAGCATTTT
CASSIPTGSYSNQPQHF
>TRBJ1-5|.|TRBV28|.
TGTGCCAGCAGTTTGTTACAGGCTAATCAGCCCCAGCATTTT
CASSLLQANQPQHF
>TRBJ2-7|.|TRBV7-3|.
TGTGCCAGCAGCTTAAGGGCCAGCTCCTACGAGCAGTACTTC
CASSLRASSYEQYF